The 26 T cell receptor beta chains presented below share a single source sample, sequenced in a study of PD-L1 blockade in urothelial cancer. Described time point: pretreatment peripheral blood. Using immunoSEQ multiplex PCR, the repertoire was profiled, and TCRdb retains in-frame clones only, with some absent. The profile shows roughly 50,000 clones, approximately 77% of them singletons. The sequencing used PBMCs, collected around atezolizumab (anti-PD-L1) treatment. Receptors were obtained from a man between 65 and 85 years old with urothelial cancer.

The rearrangement links TRBV10-3 to TRBJ1-1, with unresolved D. The V end was cut by 5 bases, the J end by 1 base, with 11 bases between. The germline CDR1 and CDR2 sequences are ENHRY and SYGVKD. CDR3 length: 14 amino acids. The CDR3: CAISSWQANTEAFF. In DNA, the CDR3 is TGTGCCATCAGTTCGTGGCAGGCGAACACTGAAGCTTTCTTT.

The chain uses TRBV28 and TRBJ2-1; 11 nucleotides line up with TRBD2. The CDR3 covers 15 residues. The germline V gene has CDR1 MDHEN and CDR2 SYDVKM. V lost 5 bases and J lost 5; bases outside the gene matches: 5. The CDR3 region is CASSPPGLADNEQFF. The CDR3 coding sequence is TGTGCCAGCAGTCCCCCGGGACTAGCGGACAATGAGCAGTTCTTC.

This clone has a handful of counts. The chain employs TRBV19 and TRBJ1-2, with 8 bases lining up with TRBD1. Trimming at V came to 5 bases and at J to 8 bases, leaving 10 bases not matched to a gene. CDR3 size: 14 residues. Germline V gene sequence: CDR1 LNHDA, CDR2 SQIVND (reference sequence). The CDR3 DNA reads TGTGCCAGTAGTTCCGCCAGGGGGCAGGGCGGCTACACCTTC. It codes for CASSSARGQGGYTF.

The rearrangement links TRBV4-2 to TRBJ1-1; D gene unclear. The CDR3 spans 13 residues. Germline V CDR1 and CDR2: LGHNA, YNFKEQ. Between the trimmed V and J ends, which lost 4 bases and 2 bases, there was a span of 8 bases. CDR3 amino acids: CASSPLANTEAFF. Written as DNA, the CDR3 is TGTGCCAGCAGCCCTTTAGCAAACACTGAAGCTTTCTTT.

The chain links TRBV14 to TRBJ2-7, with D perhaps TRBD2 (6 bases). The V end was cut by 4 bases, the J end by 3 bases, with 16 bases between. The CDR3 is made up of 15 amino acids. Germline values: CDR1 SGHDN, CDR2 FVKESK. The CDR3 protein is CASSLLGRGNYEQYF. The CDR3 DNA sequence: TGTGCCAGCAGCCTTTTGGGTCGGGGGAACTACGAGCAGTACTTC.

J is TRBJ1-4 and V is TRBV5-1; D remains unclear. V shed 4 bases and J shed 6 bases, with 16 bases lying between them. The CDR3 contains 15 residues. CDR1 and CDR2 (germline): SGHRS, YFSETQ. DNA for the CDR3: TGCGCCAGCAGCACAGCTCGTGGTCGCGATGAAAAACTGTTTTTT. This translates into CASSTARGRDEKLFF.

This clone was seen more than once but under ten times. CDR3 DNA: TGTGCCAGCAGCCCCGACAGAGGCTCCTACAATGAGCAGTTCTTC. The encoded protein is CASSPDRGSYNEQFF. The V and J genes are TRBV7-3 and TRBJ2-1; tentatively, D is TRBD1 (5 bases). Trimming pared 5 bases from V and 0 bases from J, leaving 11 bases between. The germline gives CDR1 SGHTA, CDR2 FQGTGA. The CDR3 is 15 amino acids.

The genes are TRBV19 and TRBJ2-1; 9 bases are a match to TRBD2. The CDR3 is 12 residues long. Germline CDR1 reads LNHDA; CDR2 reads SQIVND (reference sequence). Losses at the gene ends were 5 bases for V and 8 bases for J; bases not matched to a gene: 1. The DNA of the CDR3 is TGTGCCAGTAGTGGACTAGCGTATGAGCAGTTCTTC. It encodes CASSGLAYEQFF.

This clone was found once. The CDR3 region has the DNA TGCGCCAGCAGCCAAGAGGGGCGGGGACCCTACAATGAGCAGTTCTTC. This codes for CASSQEGRGPYNEQFF. The genes are TRBV4-3 and TRBJ2-1, with a weak D call TRBD2 (6 bases). The germline gives CDR1 LGHNA, CDR2 YSLEER. The CDR3 sequence is 16 residues long. V dropped 0 bases and J dropped 2 bases, with 11 bases sitting between them.

The genes are TRBV29-1 and TRBJ2-5; TRBD1 agrees at 7 bases. CDR1 and CDR2 (germline): SQVTM, ANQGSEA. Losses at the gene ends were 6 bases for V and 4 bases for J; bases not matched to a gene: 8. The CDR3 has 13 amino acids. CDR3 amino acids: CSVQDRLRETQYF. The CDR3 coding sequence is TGCAGCGTCCAGGACAGGTTAAGAGAGACCCAGTACTTC.

Only one count was recorded for this clone. The genes are TRBV19 and TRBJ2-7; no firm D call. Trimming shortened V by 4 bases and J by 0 bases, and 10 bases separated the two germline ends. This CDR3 region has 14 residues. Looked up from germline, CDR1 is LNHDA and CDR2 is SQIVND (reference sequence). CDR3: CASSTGPSSYEQYF. DNA of the CDR3: TGTGCCAGTAGTACTGGGCCCAGCTCCTACGAGCAGTACTTC.

This clone came up a few times. V is TRBV27 and J is TRBJ1-2; 10 bases are a match to TRBD1. V lost 4 bases, J lost 2 bases, and 7 bases stayed unmatched. Germline assignment: CDR1 MNHEY and CDR2 SMNVEV (reference sequence). There are 16 residues in the CDR3. CDR3 region: CASSWTGGRGNYGYTF. Here the CDR3 DNA reads TGTGCCAGCAGTTGGACAGGGGGGCGGGGGAACTATGGCTACACCTTC.

This sequence joins TRBV10-2 and TRBJ1-1, with 7 bases aligning to TRBD1. J gave up 0 bases and V 5 bases, and 3 bases lay outside the gene matches. CDR3 length equals 14 residues. Looked up from germline, CDR1 is WSHSY and CDR2 is SAAADI. The CDR3 nucleotides are TGCGCCAGCAGTCTACAGGGGTTGAACACTGAAGCTTTCTTT. It encodes CASSLQGLNTEAFF.

This clone came up once. The chain couples TRBV4-1 to TRBJ1-1; D perhaps matches TRBD1 (5 bases). The CDR3 runs 13 residues. Germline V lookup: CDR1 MGHRA, CDR2 YSYEKL. Trimming took off 0 bases at V and 3 bases at J, with 5 bases between the two ends. The CDR3 sequence: CASSQDRDTEAFF. Written as DNA, the CDR3 is TGCGCCAGCAGCCAAGACAGGGACACTGAAGCTTTCTTT.

This chain uses TRBV9 with TRBJ1-2, with D possibly TRBD1 on 6 matching bases. The V end lost 3 bases, the J end lost 2 bases, and 11 bases lay between the germline ends. The CDR3 has 14 residues. Germline CDR1 reads SGDLS; CDR2 reads YYNGEE. The chain's CDR3 is CASSATTGNYGYTF. CDR3 in DNA: TGTGCCAGCAGCGCAACTACAGGGAACTATGGCTACACCTTC.

In nucleotides, the CDR3 is TGTGCCAGCAGTCTAACAGGGGGCCGAGTAAGCTACGAGCAGTACTTC. It specifies CASSLTGGRVSYEQYF. This rearrangement joins TRBV27 to TRBJ2-7; 9 bases agree with TRBD1. Germline values: CDR1 MNHEY, CDR2 SMNVEV (reference sequence). V dropped 5 bases and J dropped 3; count of bases not matched to a gene: 11. The CDR3 extends over 16 amino acids.

The V call is TRBV15, the J call TRBJ2-7; the D gene is possibly TRBD1 (6 bases). V lost 1 base, J lost 1 base, and 11 bases lay in between. This CDR3 spans 15 amino acids. The germline V gene has CDR1 LNHNV and CDR2 YYDKDF (reference sequence). The CDR3 region is CATSRAPTGSYEQYF. CDR3 bases: TGTGCCACCAGCAGAGCCCCGACAGGTTCCTACGAGCAGTACTTC. Together with reference TRBV15 and TRBJ2-7, the CDR3 gives the full variable domain: DAMVIQNPRYQVTQFGKPVTLSCSQTLNHNVMYWYQQKSSQAPKLLFHYYDKDFNNEADTPDNFQSRRPNTSFCFLDIRSPGLGDTAMYLCATSRAPTGSYEQYFGPGTRLTVT.

The rearrangement joins TRBV15 to TRBJ1-1; 10 nucleotides agree with TRBD1. The germline CDR1 and CDR2 sequences are LNHNV and YYDKDF (reference sequence). The CDR3 covers 16 residues. The ends lost 3 bases at V and 0 bases at J; junction bases unmatched: 4. Here the CDR3 reads CATSRDRGGMNTEAFF. DNA of the CDR3: TGTGCCACCAGCAGGGACAGGGGGGGCATGAACACTGAAGCTTTCTTT. The full variable domain, completed using reference TRBV15 and TRBJ1-1, is DAMVIQNPRYQVTQFGKPVTLSCSQTLNHNVMYWYQQKSSQAPKLLFHYYDKDFNNEADTPDNFQSRRPNTSFCFLDIRSPGLGDTAMYLCATSRDRGGMNTEAFFGQGTRLTVV.

This clone came up a few times. The rearrangement uses TRBV28 and TRBJ2-2, with D uncertain. Germline CDR1 MDHEN, CDR2 SYDVKM. This CDR3 has 15 amino acids. With 1 base removed from V and 2 bases from J, the gap between germline ends came to 8 bases. The DNA for the CDR3 is TGTGCCAGCAGTTTATCGTTCGTAAACACCGGGGAGCTGTTTTTT. Protein product: CASSLSFVNTGELFF.

In nucleotides, the CDR3 is TGTGCCAGTAGTATACGAGGAGGAGAATCCACCGGCTCTGGCTACACCTTC. This codes for CASSIRGGESTGSGYTF. The J gene is TRBJ1-2, the V gene TRBV19; D remains ambiguous. The length of the CDR3 is 17 residues. Germline CDR1 LNHDA, CDR2 SQIVND (reference sequence). With 2 bases removed from V and 7 bases from J, the gap between germline ends came to 23 bases.

The sample holds one count of this clone. The genes are TRBV6-1 and TRBJ1-5; D is possibly TRBD1 (5 bases). V lost 4 bases, J lost 6 bases, and 16 bases lay in between. CDR3 length: 15 residues. Germline values: CDR1 MNHNS, CDR2 SASEGT. The DNA of the CDR3 is TGTGCCAGCAGTGGCCTTGGGGGGGGGAGTCAGCCCCAGCATTTT. It is translated as CASSGLGGGSQPQHF.

This chain joins TRBV11-3 and TRBJ2-1; D call uncertain. Looked up from germline, CDR1 is SGHNT and CDR2 is YENEEA. The CDR3 is 14 residues long. The V end lost 1 base, the J end lost 4 bases, and 8 bases lay between the germline ends. The CDR3 coding sequence is TGTGCCAGCAGCTTAGCCCCCGGTTACAATGAGCAGTTCTTC. This codes for CASSLAPGYNEQFF.

The rearrangement uses TRBV6-1 and TRBJ2-7; 7 bases line up with TRBD1. The CDR3 spans 14 residues. V gave up 6 bases and J gave up 0 bases; unmatched junction bases: 5. The germline V gene has CDR1 MNHNS and CDR2 SASEGT. The CDR3 reads CASSLNRGSYEQYF. In DNA, the CDR3 is TGTGCCAGCAGCCTTAACAGGGGCTCCTACGAGCAGTACTTC.

The gene calls are TRBV19 and TRBJ1-1; TRBD1 might be the D (5 bases). The CDR3 covers 13 residues. The V gene lost 5 bases and the J gene lost 4 bases, with 11 bases spanning the gap. Germline CDR1 is LNHDA and CDR2 is SQIVND (reference sequence). DNA for the CDR3: TGTGCCAGTAGTGCCGCTAGGGGCACTGAAGCTTTCTTT. It is translated as CASSAARGTEAFF.

This clone was seen just once. This chain uses TRBV20-1 with TRBJ2-7; 7 bases agree with TRBD2. CDR1 is DFQATT and CDR2 is SNEGSKA in the germline V gene (reference sequence). J was trimmed by 4 bases and V by 4 bases; bases with no gene match: 1. The length of the CDR3 is 11 residues. CDR3 residues: CSATREYEQYF. CDR3 sequence (DNA): TGCAGTGCTACGCGGGAGTACGAGCAGTACTTC.

The gene calls are TRBV5-1 and TRBJ1-5; D is uncertain. The CDR3 covers 14 residues. The germline gives CDR1 SGHRS, CDR2 YFSETQ. Trimming left V 0 bases short and J 2 bases short, with 6 bases between. The DNA of the CDR3 is TGCGCCAGCAGCTTGGACGGGGGCAATCAGCCCCAGCATTTT. Protein product: CASSLDGGNQPQHF.